One and the same sample provided the 5 T cell receptor beta chains below, sequenced in a study of read filtering for tumor transcriptome and immune sequencing. This library used 300 to 500 ng RNA and molecular barcoded adaptors spanning alpha/delta and beta/gamma chains. TCRdb reprocessed the reads via MiXCR and lists one record per CDR3 protein. This table holds roughly 5,200 distinct CDR3 sequences, roughly 20% found once. Sequencing was carried out using a population of CD138-negative cells sorted from bone marrow. These receptors were obtained from a donor at least 40 years old with multiple myeloma.

This clonotype was counted between two and nine times. This clone may be a read error of a much larger clone one base away. V and J are TRBV28 and TRBJ1-3, with D tentatively TRBD1 (5 bases). This CDR3 is 15 amino acids long. Germline V gives CDR1 MDHEN, CDR2 SYDVKM. The V gene lost 4 bases and the J gene lost 2 bases, with 12 bases spanning the gap. The CDR3 region is CASSYETVTGNTIYF. CDR3 nucleotide sequence: TGTGCCAGCAGTTATGAGACAGTAACTGGAAACACCATATATTTT.

The chain is built from TRBV11-2 and TRBJ2-1; D gene unclear. The CDR3 length is 11 residues. The V end was cut by 5 bases, the J end by 6 bases, with 5 bases between. The germline gives CDR1 SGHAT, CDR2 FQNNGV. The CDR3 coding sequence is TGTGCCAGCAGCCCACGCAATGAGCAGTTCTTC. Its translation is CASSPRNEQFF. The entire variable domain, with the rest obtained from reference TRBV11-2 and TRBJ2-1, is as follows: EAGVAQSPRYKIIEKRQSVAFWCNPISGHATLYWYQQILGQGPKLLIQFQNNGVVDDSQLPKDRFSAERLKGVDSTLKIQPAKLEDSAVYLCASSPRNEQFFGPGTRLTVL.

By sample fraction, this clonotype is medium-sized. The chain is built from TRBV27 and TRBJ1-5; TRBD1 might be the D (6 bases). Germline assignment: CDR1 MNHEY and CDR2 SMNVEV (reference sequence). The CDR3 totals 17 residues. Deletions cut 0 bases from V and 3 bases from J, with 15 bases between. The CDR3 DNA reads as TGTGCCAGCAGTTTATCGTACAGGGAATATAACAATCAGCCCCAGCATTTT. Its protein is CASSLSYREYNNQPQHF.

This clonotype is medium-sized within its sample. The gene calls are TRBV29-1 and TRBJ2-7; TRBD1 is a possible D gene (5 bases). The CDR3 covers 15 residues. The V gene's germline CDR1 is SQVTM and CDR2 ANQGSEA. Trimming stripped 4 bases from V and 3 bases from J, with 19 bases between. CDR3: CSVVPKGRGYYEQYF. The DNA for the CDR3 is TGCAGCGTTGTACCTAAGGGTAGGGGATACTACGAGCAGTACTTC.

This clonotype has ten or more counts. The chain joins TRBV7-6 to TRBJ2-5; D is perhaps TRBD2 (6 bases). Trimming shortened V by 5 bases and J by 1 base, and 17 bases separated the two germline ends. The CDR3 loop spans 16 amino acids. In germline, CDR1 is SGHVS, CDR2 FNYEAQ. In DNA, the CDR3 is TGTGCCAGCAGCCGAGGGCAGGGCGGGACCCAAGAGACCCAGTACTTC. Protein: CASSRGQGGTQETQYF.